The 13 T cell receptor beta chains below were found in one sample sequenced in a study of post-analysis software for immune sequencing data. The study, taken as a whole, reports: Comparison of patients with controls showed about 5 TRBV segments more frequent in patients, TRBV5-6, TRBV5-1 and TRBV20-1 among them.

For these receptors, no antigen is known. Libraries were made from TCR beta cDNA, and they carried unique molecular identifiers. Via MiXCR, TCRdb re-called the PCR reads, giving one row per CDR3 protein. The sample has about 540,000 distinct CDR3 sequences, 34% seen once. Material for sequencing was blood. These receptors came from a girl younger than 18 with multiple sclerosis.

In this sample, this clonotype turned up a few times. The chain carries TRBV5-1 and TRBJ2-5; a weak D match, TRBD2 (6 bases). The CDR3 is made up of 12 amino acids. The V gene lost 5 bases and the J gene lost 5 bases, with 10 bases spanning the gap. Looked up from germline, CDR1 is SGHRS and CDR2 is YFSETQ. Here the CDR3 reads CASREGAETQYF. In nucleotides, the CDR3 is TGCGCCAGCAGGGAGGGTGCGGAGACCCAGTACTTC.

A word on this clonotype: The junction differs from germline at one of its ends, possibly a read error. The CDR3, as DNA: TGTGCCCGCAGTCCGCAGCGGCAGCCCCAGCATTTT. Translating gives CARSPQRQPQHF. The chain employs TRBV6-1 and TRBJ1-5; D not resolved. Germline CDR1 reads MNHNS; CDR2 reads SASEGT. This CDR3 has 12 residues.

The chain joins TRBV6-6 to TRBJ2-5; D is unresolved. Germline CDR1 is MNHNY and CDR2 is SVGAGI (reference sequence). V was shortened by 2 bases and J by 5 bases, with 9 bases between the two germline ends. The CDR3 is 13 amino acids. CDR3 loop: CASSYPTGETQYF. As DNA, the CDR3 is TGTGCCAGCAGTTACCCTACCGGGGAGACCCAGTACTTC.

The V and J genes are TRBV7-3 and TRBJ2-1, with 8 bases lining up with TRBD2. Germline V gene lookup returns CDR1 SGHTA and CDR2 FQGTGA. V lost 5 bases, J lost 7 bases, and 7 bases stayed unmatched. CDR3 length: 14 amino acids. CDR3 in amino acids: CASSPSGGLNEQFF. CDR3 DNA sequence: TGTGCCAGCAGCCCGAGCGGGGGCCTTAATGAGCAGTTCTTC.

This clonotype was detected only a few times. This chain uses TRBV20-1 with TRBJ1-1; unclear D gene. CDR1 is DFQATT, CDR2 SNEGSKA, per germline (reference sequence). This CDR3 comprises 14 residues. V gave up 6 bases and J gave up 0 bases, with 14 bases separating them. The CDR3 DNA reads as TGCAGTGCCGCAGGTCTTACTTTGAACACTGAAGCTTTCTTT. Its protein is CSAAGLTLNTEAFF.

V and J are TRBV6-1 and TRBJ2-7; D could derive from TRBD1 or TRBD2 (5 bases each). The CDR3 contains 15 residues. V shed 6 bases and J shed 2 bases, with 17 bases lying between them. In germline, CDR1 is MNHNS, CDR2 SASEGT. This CDR3 is CASSVGTLGTYEQYF. In DNA, the CDR3 is TGTGCCAGCAGCGTCGGGACCTTAGGAACCTACGAGCAGTACTTC.

The chain employs TRBV2 and TRBJ2-2; D is uncertain. Germline CDR1 reads SNHLY; CDR2 reads FYNNEI. Between the trimmed V and J ends, which lost 1 base and 0 bases, there was a span of 9 bases. This CDR3 is built from 16 residues. In DNA form, the CDR3 reads TGTGCCAGCAGTGAAGAGACCGGCGCGAACACCGGGGAGCTGTTTTTT. It encodes CASSEETGANTGELFF.

V gene TRBV12-3 or TRBV12-4 combines with J gene TRBJ1-2, with 7 bases lining up with TRBD1. V trimming: 8 bases; J trimming: 8 bases; junction bases outside the gene matches: 5. This CDR3 is 11 amino acids long. CDR3: CASGWTGGYTF. CDR3 coding DNA: TGTGCCAGCGGCTGGACAGGCGGCTACACCTTC.

This clonotype was seen more than once but under ten times. The chain couples TRBV29-1 to TRBJ1-5; D not resolved. This CDR3 has 13 residues. V dropped 6 bases and J dropped 3 bases, with 12 bases sitting between them. The germline gives CDR1 SQVTM, CDR2 ANQGSEA. CDR3 loop: CSVRPADNQPQHF. CDR3 DNA: TGCAGCGTACGACCAGCGGACAATCAGCCCCAGCATTTT. The full variable domain, in which reference TRBV29-1 and TRBJ1-5 provide the parts outside the CDR3, is SAVISQKPSRDICQRGTSLTIQCQVDSQVTMMFWYRQQPGQSLTLIATANQGSEATYESGFVIDKFPISRPNLTFSTLTVSNMSPEDSSIYLCSVRPADNQPQHFGDGTRLSIL.

This clonotype has only a few counts. CDR3 nucleotide sequence: TGTGCCATCGGGACAGGGACCCATAATGGGTCACCCCTCCACTTT. Residues: CAIGTGTHNGSPLHF. The chain combines TRBV10-3 with TRBJ1-6, with TRBD1 matching over 9 bases. Germline values: CDR1 ENHRY, CDR2 SYGVKD. The CDR3 consists of 15 residues. V was clipped by 8 bases and J by 10 bases; unmatched bases: 12.

This clonotype has only a few counts. This chain uses TRBV6-5 with TRBJ2-3; TRBD2 agrees at 7 bases. The V and J ends lost 1 base and 0 bases, in that order; junction bases with no gene match: 4. Germline assignment: CDR1 MNHEY and CDR2 SVGAGI. This CDR3 contains 16 residues. In DNA form, the CDR3 reads TGTGCCAGCAGTTACTATGGCGGGGGTAGCACAGATACGCAGTATTTT. Its translation: CASSYYGGGSTDTQYF.

In its sample, this clonotype was seen a few times. V and J are TRBV20-1 and TRBJ2-3, with TRBD2 matching over 11 bases. This CDR3 comprises 20 residues. Germline CDR1 reads DFQATT; CDR2 reads SNEGSKA (reference sequence). V was pared by 0 bases and J by 2 bases, with 16 bases of the junction left unmatched. The CDR3 nucleotides are TGCAGTGCTAGAGATCGCGGCGGGCTAGCGGGGGGTCCGTACACAGATACGCAGTATTTT. This encodes CSARDRGGLAGGPYTDTQYF.

The V and J genes are TRBV9 and TRBJ2-1; 13 nucleotides agree with TRBD2. Germline V gives CDR1 SGDLS, CDR2 YYNGEE. The junction had 6 bases not matched to a gene; V was cut back by 3 bases and J by 3 bases. This CDR3 contains 17 residues. CDR3: CASSALGLAGIYNEQFF. Here the CDR3 DNA reads TGTGCCAGCAGCGCGCTGGGACTAGCGGGGATCTACAATGAGCAGTTCTTC.